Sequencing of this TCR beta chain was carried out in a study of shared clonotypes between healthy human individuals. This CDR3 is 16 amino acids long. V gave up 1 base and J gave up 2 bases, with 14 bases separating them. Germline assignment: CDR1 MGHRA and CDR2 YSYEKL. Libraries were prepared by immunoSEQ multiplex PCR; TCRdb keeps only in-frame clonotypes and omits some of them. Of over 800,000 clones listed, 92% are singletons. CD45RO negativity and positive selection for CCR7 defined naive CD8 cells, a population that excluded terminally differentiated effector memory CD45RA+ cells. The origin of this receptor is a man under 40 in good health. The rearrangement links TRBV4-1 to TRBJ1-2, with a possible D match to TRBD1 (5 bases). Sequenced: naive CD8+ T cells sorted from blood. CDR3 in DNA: TGCGCCAGCAGCCAAGCCTCCGGGACGGACAACTATGGCTACACCTTC. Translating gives CASSQASGTDNYGYTF.